This T cell receptor (beta chain) is drawn from a study of T cells after yellow fever vaccination. Regarding the study as a whole: Compared with primary, the secondary response was weaker and peaked at day 5, not 15. Reappearance after the booster was observed for most primary-vaccination clones (96% CD4, over 70% CD8).

This clonotype came up many times. Antigen unknown. It was through 5'RACE template switching that TCR cDNA was made, with a universal primer site and UMIs added. Via MiXCR, TCRdb re-called the 5' RACE reads, giving one row per CDR3 protein. This repertoire shows approximately 450,000 distinct CDR3 sequences, over 15% found once; its top ten account for roughly a sixth. Trimming removed 5 bases from V and 5 bases from J, with 14 bases in between. This CDR3 comprises 13 residues. Germline CDR1 is DFQATT and CDR2 is SNEGSKA (reference sequence). The sequencing used PBMCs, collected before the yellow fever booster vaccination. The rearrangement joins TRBV20-1 to TRBJ2-3, with no clear D. The source is a man between 18 and 29 years old who received the YFV17D yellow fever vaccine. As DNA, the CDR3 is TGCAGTGCTGTGGGTGGAGACGGAGATACGCAGTATTTT. It specifies CSAVGGDGDTQYF.